This TCR beta chain was documented in a study of Ad26.COV2.S vaccination and SARS-CoV-2 variants (dated by TCRdb to the early 2020s). At the level of the whole study: Donors in the vaccine arm were drawn from COV1001, a phase I-IIa trial of Ad26.COV2.S in healthy adults that was multicentre, randomized, double-blind and placebo-controlled. Ad26.COV2.S was given intramuscularly at 5x10^10 or 1x10^11 viral particles, as a single shot or as two shots 56 days apart. Throughout the experiments and outcome assessment, investigators stayed blinded to trial group allocation. Trial participants were randomized into five groups of five, in which low-dose or high-dose Ad26.COV2.S was given once or twice, or placebo was given on both occasions. Sequencing of the TCRbeta repertoire served to evaluate the specificity and breadth of SARS-CoV-2-reactive T cell receptors following Ad26.COV2.S vaccination. The TCR-sequenced set comprised around 32 samples: about 19 Ad26.COV2.S vaccine recipients, 5 placebo recipients and 8 SARS-CoV-2 convalescent individuals. General conclusions and limits of the study: Spike-specific TCR breadth was higher in Ad26.COV2.S recipients than in placebo recipients (P = 0.0014). According to the authors, total T cell responses may have been underestimated by the TCR breadth and depth analyses. After vaccination, substantial breadth of spike-specific CD8+ and CD4+ T cell responses was reported. Vaccine and placebo recipients had comparable non-spike TCR breadth, which fits with the vaccine containing only spike. The study was not powered for comparison of responses between vaccine doses or regimens.

The label giving this sample's treatment or condition can be read as: roughly 20 received Ad26.COV2.S at low or high dose, single or two shots; several received placebo; per-sample allocation not given. For vaccine and placebo recipients, the sequenced repertoires came from samples collected on day 63 after the first injection. Cohort 1b enrolled around 24 adults aged 18-55 years at a single site in Boston, USA, between 29 July and 7 August 2020. Ad26.COV2.S was a replication-incompetent adenovirus type 26 vector that expressed a prefusion-stabilized SARS-CoV-2 spike protein derived from the original Wuhan strain. The immunoSEQ Assay was used to sequence TCRbeta CDR3 regions. After extraction, genomic DNA underwent amplification by bias-controlled multiplex PCR, followed by high-throughput sequencing. The study's processing was this. To quantify the absolute abundance of every unique TCRbeta CDR3 region, sequences were collapsed and filtered. T cell fraction was estimated by normalizing TCRbeta template counts to usable DNA, with usable DNA measured through amplification of reference genes found in all nucleated cells. Repertoire TCRs were annotated as SARS-CoV-2-specific when V gene, CDR3 amino acid sequence and J gene were exactly matched to a known reactive TCR set. The reference SARS-CoV-2 TCR set was obtained from MIRA and was filtered for enrichment in COVID-19-positive ImmuneCODE repertoires, whereby public or cross-reactive TCRs were removed. Using the MIRA antigens, annotated TCRs were further analysed by specific ORF or by position within an ORF. Depth was the summed frequency of annotated unique rearrangements, while breadth was defined as annotated unique rearrangements over total unique productive rearrangements. Two-sided Wilcoxon rank-sum tests were applied when comparing TCR breadth between groups. In its TCRdb copy, this immuneACCESS table keeps in-frame sequences only and misses some clones. Where compared with another copy, unresolved V genes explain less than half of these, and the others have no known cause. The V and J calls and clone size are taken from that table; D and trimming were inferred from the DNA. Within this sample are a few hundred thousand clones, with roughly 90% of them counted one time only. Jointly, the top ten make up 1.5% to 2% of the sample.

Regarding this clone: No antigen is known for it. The input lacks base qualities; no much larger clone sits a single base away.

This TCR derives from a person aged 18-60 years who received the Ad26.COV2.S COVID-19 vaccine or a placebo. The sequencing here drew on peripheral blood, taken in a trial of Ad26.COV2.S vaccine versus placebo.

CDR3 protein: CASKIYRGATDTQYF. The DNA sequence reads TGTGCCAGCAAAATTTATCGGGGGGCCACAGATACGCAGTATTTT. The chain uses TRBV6-5 and TRBJ2-3; the D segment could be TRBD2, given 7 matching bases. Measured from the cysteine to the phenylalanine, the CDR3 is 15 residues long. The retained sequence is limited to the CDR3, 45 bases, with the frame set at the first base. V is cut by 7 bases and J by 2 bases, and the space between the germline ends is 16 bases. Sequences MNHEY (CDR1) and SVGAGI (CDR2) are obtained from the germline V gene.